This paragraph covers one TCR beta chain sequence. Its antigen is still unknown. The ends lost 2 bases at V and 7 bases at J; junction bases unmatched: 5. Germline V gives CDR1 SGHTA, CDR2 FQGNSA. The CDR3 totals 15 residues. This specimen comes from a study of T cell responses to AZD1222 COVID-19 vaccine. Study background: Second-dose timings of about 4 or about 12 weeks were pooled.

Study-wide results and caveats: Donors skewed white British and female; clonal diversity was possibly underestimated. Sampling that yielded the repertoires occurred only after the peak T cell response. Reports say nearly half of spike-specific TCRs go after unmutated variant regions.

Produced via immunoSEQ multiplex PCR; TCRdb's table is partial and in-frame only. The data contain roughly 85,000 clones, 80% to 90% of them singletons. This clonotype was sampled from an adult in good health. The rearrangement joins TRBV7-2 to TRBJ1-6; 7 positions agree with TRBD1. The sample was peripheral blood, taken on day 0 of AZD1222 vaccination. The CDR3 protein is CASSLTRQGNSPLHF. Here the CDR3 DNA reads TGTGCCAGCAGCTTAACTCGACAGGGAAATTCACCCCTCCACTTT. The full variable domain, rest sourced from reference TRBV7-2 and TRBJ1-6, is GAGVSQSPSNKVTEKGKDVELRCDPISGHTALYWYRQSLGQGLEFLIYFQGNSAPDKSGLPSDRFSAERTGGSVSTLTIQRTQQEDSAVYLCASSLTRQGNSPLHFGNGTRLTVT.